The present T cell receptor (beta chain) was sequenced within a study of memory CD4+ T cells and cytomegalovirus serostatus. About the study: Donors were healthy Belgian adults, under 10 CMV seropositive and roughly 25 seronegative.

The sort gate was single viable CD3+CD4+CD8-CD45RO+ cells for memory CD4+ T cells. Original methodology: Out-of-frame sequences were removed, leaving a few million distinct TCRbeta sequences. The table came from immunoSEQ multiplex PCR; TCRdb's copy has only in-frame clones and leaves some out. That table furnishes V, J and clone size, whereas the DNA furnished D and trimming. Here the sample spans roughly 45,000 clones, over 70% being singletons. In this sample, this clone turned up a few times. CDR1 SGHAT and CDR2 FQNNGV come from the germline V gene. V was pared by 0 bases and J by 7 bases, with 18 bases between. This CDR3 spans 17 amino acids.

This sequence was found in an adult in good health and CMV-seronegative. This sequence joins TRBV11-2 and TRBJ1-4; maybe TRBD1 (6 bases). Sample: memory CD4+ T cells from blood. DNA of the CDR3: TGTGCCAGCAGCTTAGATTTTGGTCTACAGGGCGGTGAAAAACTGTTTTTT. Translating it yields CASSLDFGLQGGEKLFF.